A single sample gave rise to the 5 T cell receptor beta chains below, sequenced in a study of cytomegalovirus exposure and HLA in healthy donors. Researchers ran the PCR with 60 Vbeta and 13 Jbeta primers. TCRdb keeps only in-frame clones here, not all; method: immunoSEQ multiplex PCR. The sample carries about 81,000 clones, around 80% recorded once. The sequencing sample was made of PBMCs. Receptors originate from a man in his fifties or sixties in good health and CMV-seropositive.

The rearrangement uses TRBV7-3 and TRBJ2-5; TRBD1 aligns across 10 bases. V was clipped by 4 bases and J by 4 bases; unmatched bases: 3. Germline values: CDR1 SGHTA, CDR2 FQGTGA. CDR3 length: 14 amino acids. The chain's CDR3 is CASSWTGGRETQYF. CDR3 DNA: TGTGCCAGCAGCTGGACAGGGGGAAGAGAGACCCAGTACTTC.

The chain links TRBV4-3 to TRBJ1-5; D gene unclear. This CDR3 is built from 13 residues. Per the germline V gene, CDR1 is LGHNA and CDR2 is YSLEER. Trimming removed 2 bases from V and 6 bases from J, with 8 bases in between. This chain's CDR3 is CASSQTYSQPQHF. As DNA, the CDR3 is TGCGCCAGCAGCCAAACCTACAGTCAGCCCCAGCATTTT.

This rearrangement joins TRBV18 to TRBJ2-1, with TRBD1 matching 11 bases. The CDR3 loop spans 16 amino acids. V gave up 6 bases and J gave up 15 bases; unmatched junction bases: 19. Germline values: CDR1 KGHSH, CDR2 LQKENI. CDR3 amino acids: CASSLRAPGQGERRFF. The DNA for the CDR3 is TGTGCCAGCTCGCTACGTGCTCCGGGACAGGGGGAAAGGCGGTTCTTC.

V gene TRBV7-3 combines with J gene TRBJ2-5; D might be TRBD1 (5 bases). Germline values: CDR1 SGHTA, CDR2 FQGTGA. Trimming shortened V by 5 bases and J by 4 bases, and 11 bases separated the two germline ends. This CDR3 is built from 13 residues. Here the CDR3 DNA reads TGTGCCAGCAGCCGGCAGGGTGGAGAGACCCAGTACTTC. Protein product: CASSRQGGETQYF.

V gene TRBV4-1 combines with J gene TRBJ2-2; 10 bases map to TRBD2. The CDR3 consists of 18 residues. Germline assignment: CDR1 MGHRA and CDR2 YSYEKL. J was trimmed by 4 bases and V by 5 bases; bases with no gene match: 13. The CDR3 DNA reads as TGCGCCAGCAGCTCCCAAGCGGGAGGGGGCGTAAGCACCGGGGAGCTGTTTTTT. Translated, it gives CASSSQAGGGVSTGELFF.